The 28 T cell receptor beta chains below all came from one sample that was sequenced in a study of cytomegalovirus exposure and HLA in healthy donors. In the PCR, 60 Vbeta and 13 Jbeta primers were used. Profiling relied on immunoSEQ multiplex PCR, and the TCRdb table lists in-frame clones only, not all of them. The table shows some 89,000 clones, with about 85% occurring only once. Sample: PBMCs. The receptors come from a man in his forties in good health and CMV-seropositive.

V is TRBV2 and J is TRBJ1-6, with 8 nucleotides matching TRBD1. V lost 7 bases and J lost 7; bases outside the gene matches: 9. This CDR3 is 15 amino acids long. Per germline, CDR1 SNHLY and CDR2 FYNNEI. The chain's CDR3 is CASMTGAPFNSPLHF. The DNA of the CDR3 is TGTGCCAGCATGACAGGGGCACCATTCAATTCACCCCTCCACTTT.

The chain couples TRBV7-2 to TRBJ1-5; no reliable D call. This CDR3 spans 13 amino acids. CDR1 and CDR2 from the germline V gene are SGHTA and FQGNSA. V was clipped by 3 bases and J by 6 bases, with 9 bases between them. The CDR3 reads CASSLSEVQPQHF. In nucleotides, the CDR3 is TGTGCCAGCAGCTTGAGTGAGGTTCAGCCCCAGCATTTT. Full variable domain (rest looked up from reference TRBV7-2 and TRBJ1-5): GAGVSQSPSNKVTEKGKDVELRCDPISGHTALYWYRQSLGQGLEFLIYFQGNSAPDKSGLPSDRFSAERTGGSVSTLTIQRTQQEDSAVYLCASSLSEVQPQHFGDGTRLSIL.

This clone occurred once. The rearrangement links TRBV5-4 to TRBJ2-1, with 8 nucleotides matching TRBD2. V was pared by 0 bases and J by 2 bases, with 7 bases of the junction left unmatched. The CDR3 sequence is 17 residues long. The germline V gene encodes CDR1 SGHNT and CDR2 YYREEE (reference sequence). In nucleotides, the CDR3 is TGTGCCAGCAGCTTGGAGTTTGCGGGGGGAACCTACAATGAGCAGTTCTTC. It translates to CASSLEFAGGTYNEQFF.

The chain joins TRBV7-9 to TRBJ2-5; 8 bases line up with TRBD2. The CDR3 consists of 15 residues. From germline, CDR1 is SEHNR and CDR2 FQNEAQ (reference sequence). V lost 1 base, J lost 6 bases, and 7 bases stayed unmatched. Here the CDR3 reads CASSLGGLDKKTQYF. The CDR3 region has the DNA TGTGCCAGCAGCTTAGGGGGACTAGACAAGAAGACCCAGTACTTC. Supplemented by reference TRBV7-9 and TRBJ2-5, the full variable domain reads DTGVSQNPRHKITKRGQNVTFRCDPISEHNRLYWYRQTLGQGPEFLTYFQNEAQLEKSRLLSDRFSAERPKGSFSTLEIQRTEQGDSAMYLCASSLGGLDKKTQYFGPGTRLLVL.

The DNA for the CDR3 is TGTGCCAGCAGCTTAGTCTCGGGACAGGGGAGAGATACGCAGTATTTT. This codes for CASSLVSGQGRDTQYF. This chain joins TRBV7-6 and TRBJ2-3; TRBD1 matches 10 bases. The V gene's germline CDR1 is SGHVS and CDR2 FNYEAQ. With V trimmed by 1 base and J by 5 bases, 6 bases remained unmatched. The CDR3 is 16 residues long.

V is TRBV7-3 and J is TRBJ1-2; a weak D match, TRBD1 (6 bases). Germline values: CDR1 SGHTA, CDR2 FQGTGA. The CDR3 loop spans 13 amino acids. Deletions cut 7 bases from V and 5 bases from J, with 14 bases between. CDR3 in amino acids: CASNQQGEYGYTF. CDR3 DNA: TGTGCCAGCAATCAACAGGGTGAGTATGGCTACACCTTC.

This chain links TRBV7-8 with TRBJ2-5; perhaps TRBD2 as D (5 bases). The CDR3 has 15 residues. Germline CDR1 SGHVS, CDR2 FQNEAQ. Trimming left V 4 bases short and J 5 bases short, with 17 bases between. The chain's CDR3 is CASSSQTGRVETQYF. CDR3 nucleotide sequence: TGTGCCAGCAGCTCCCAGACGGGGAGAGTGGAGACCCAGTACTTC.

This chain joins TRBV18 and TRBJ2-2; no clear D. V gave up 6 bases and J gave up 5 bases, with 10 bases separating them. In germline, CDR1 is KGHSH, CDR2 LQKENI. The CDR3 is made up of 13 amino acids. The CDR3 reads CASSPDKTGELFF. Here the CDR3 DNA reads TGTGCCAGCTCCCCTGACAAAACCGGGGAGCTGTTTTTT.

The chain carries TRBV5-1 and TRBJ2-1; 9 nucleotides agree with TRBD2. CDR3 size: 19 residues. Germline V lookup: CDR1 SGHRS, CDR2 YFSETQ. V gave up 0 bases and J gave up 6 bases; unmatched junction bases: 16. The CDR3 spells CASSLASGGLAPEVNEQFF. Here the CDR3 DNA reads TGCGCCAGCAGCTTGGCCAGCGGGGGGCTGGCCCCGGAGGTCAATGAGCAGTTCTTC.

V usage is TRBV6-1 and J usage is TRBJ1-6; TRBD1 matches at 7 bases. Germline CDR1 is MNHNS and CDR2 is SASEGT. V was clipped by 2 bases and J by 0 bases; unmatched bases: 7. The CDR3 contains 18 residues. The CDR3: CASSEWTGASSYNSPLHF. DNA of the CDR3: TGTGCCAGCAGTGAATGGACAGGTGCGTCCTCCTATAATTCACCCCTCCACTTT.

The V gene is TRBV7-9, the J gene TRBJ2-3; 7 bases line up with TRBD1. The V and J ends lost 5 bases and 2 bases, in that order; junction bases with no gene match: 7. Germline CDR1 SEHNR, CDR2 FQNEAQ (reference sequence). The CDR3 has 15 residues. The CDR3 coding sequence is TGTGCCAGCAGCCGCCGGGACAGCCTCACAGATACGCAGTATTTT. It codes for CASSRRDSLTDTQYF.

The CDR3 DNA sequence: TGTGCCAGTAAGGGCCAGCGGGAGCGGTACGAGCAGTACTTC. This sequence encodes CASKGQRERYEQYF. This chain connects TRBV5-4 to TRBJ2-7; TRBD2 agrees at 8 bases. V lost 8 bases, J lost 4 bases, and 11 bases stayed unmatched. CDR3 length: 14 amino acids. The V gene's germline CDR1 is SGHNT and CDR2 YYREEE (reference sequence).

The chain is built from TRBV19 and TRBJ1-4, with no clear D. The V end was cut by 9 bases, the J end by 5 bases, with 19 bases between. The CDR3 is 15 amino acids. The V gene's germline CDR1 is LNHDA and CDR2 SQIVND (reference sequence). The CDR3 DNA follows: TGTGCCAGCCGACAACGGCCCCAAAAGAATGAAAAACTGTTTTTT. Translated, it gives CASRQRPQKNEKLFF. Full variable domain (missing parts from reference TRBV19 and TRBJ1-4): DGGITQSPKYLFRKEGQNVTLSCEQNLNHDAMYWYRQDPGQGLRLIYYSQIVNDFQKGDIAEGYSVSREKKESFPLTVTSAQKNPTAFYLCASRQRPQKNEKLFFGSGTQLSVL.

This chain links TRBV5-8 with TRBJ2-3, with 11 bases aligning to TRBD2. This CDR3 contains 14 residues. The junction had 3 bases not matched to a gene; V was cut back by 4 bases and J by 5 bases. Germline V gene sequence: CDR1 SGHTS, CDR2 YDEGEE. This CDR3 reads CASSPGLAGDTQYF. The CDR3 bases are TGTGCCAGCAGCCCCGGACTAGCGGGAGATACGCAGTATTTT.

This clone was found once. The chain has TRBV11-3 and TRBJ2-7; 12 bases line up with TRBD2. The germline gives CDR1 SGHNT, CDR2 YENEEA. V was clipped by 1 base and J by 4 bases; unmatched bases: 8. The CDR3 runs 17 residues. CDR3 amino acids: CASSLVASGGVWYEQYF. CDR3 coding DNA: TGTGCCAGCAGCTTAGTAGCTAGCGGGGGGGTCTGGTACGAGCAGTACTTC.

The gene calls are TRBV5-1 and TRBJ2-1, with TRBD2 matching 14 bases. The CDR3 loop spans 17 amino acids. Germline values: CDR1 SGHRS, CDR2 YFSETQ. V lost 1 base, J lost 6 bases, and 6 bases stayed unmatched. The CDR3, as DNA: TGCGCCAGCAGCTTGCGTCCCGGACTAGCGGGGGGCAATGAGCAGTTCTTC. Protein sequence: CASSLRPGLAGGNEQFF.

CDR3 nucleotides: TGTGCCAGTAGTACTAGCGGGAGAAACAATGAGCAGTTCTTC. Encoded protein: CASSTSGRNNEQFF. The chain carries TRBV19 and TRBJ2-1, with 10 bases aligning to TRBD2. The CDR3 spans 14 residues. Germline V gene sequence: CDR1 LNHDA, CDR2 SQIVND (reference sequence). The V and J ends lost 4 bases and 5 bases, in that order; junction bases with no gene match: 2.

CDR3 DNA sequence: TGTGCCAGCAGCCCATTACAGGGGGCCTCTGAAGCTTTCTTT. It yields the protein CASSPLQGASEAFF. The J gene is TRBJ1-1, the V gene TRBV7-9; 9 bases match TRBD1. The CDR3 sequence is 14 residues long. V gave up 5 bases and J gave up 6 bases; unmatched junction bases: 7. Germline V gene sequence: CDR1 SEHNR, CDR2 FQNEAQ (reference sequence).

The V call is TRBV7-9, the J call TRBJ2-7; no clear D. This CDR3 has 13 amino acids. CDR1 SEHNR and CDR2 FQNEAQ come from the germline V gene (reference sequence). V lost 2 bases and J lost 6, with 11 bases in between. CDR3 nucleotide sequence: TGTGCCAGCAGCTTAATGACTCCCCGCGAGCAGTACTTC. Amino acids: CASSLMTPREQYF.

The chain combines TRBV9 with TRBJ1-4; perhaps TRBD1 as D (5 bases). CDR1 and CDR2 from the germline V gene are SGDLS and YYNGEE. The CDR3 contains 14 residues. Trimming removed 0 bases at V and 4 bases at J, with 7 bases between. DNA of the CDR3: TGTGCCAGCAGCGTAGAGGGGAATAATGAAAAACTGTTTTTT. Translation gives CASSVEGNNEKLFF.

The chain uses TRBV6-5 and TRBJ1-4; TRBD1 is a possible D gene (6 bases). The CDR3 contains 14 residues. The germline gives CDR1 MNHEY, CDR2 SVGAGI. Trimming removed 5 bases at V and 4 bases at J, with 11 bases between. For the CDR3, the DNA is TGTGCCAGCAGTCCTGGACAGCTTAATGAAAAACTGTTTTTT. This encodes CASSPGQLNEKLFF.

The chain employs TRBV18 and TRBJ2-1; the match to TRBD2 covers 10 bases. Germline trimming cut 1 base from V and 6 bases from J; bases unmatched to any gene: 6. This CDR3 spans 16 amino acids. Per the germline V gene, CDR1 is KGHSH and CDR2 is LQKENI. The CDR3 bases are TGTGCCAGCTCACCACGAGCGGGAGGGCCCACCAATGAGCAGTTCTTC. As protein: CASSPRAGGPTNEQFF.

V and J are TRBV28 and TRBJ1-2; D not resolved. The V gene lost 7 bases and the J gene lost 4 bases, with 7 bases spanning the gap. Germline loops: CDR1 MDHEN, CDR2 SYDVKM. This CDR3 contains 11 residues. In DNA, the CDR3 is TGTGCCAGCACAGGCACCTATGGCTACACCTTC. It translates to CASTGTYGYTF.

V and J are TRBV18 and TRBJ1-1; 9 nucleotides agree with TRBD1. The CDR3 has 19 residues. Trimming took 1 base from V and 4 from J; bases not matched to a gene: 16. The germline gives CDR1 KGHSH, CDR2 LQKENI. CDR3 protein: CASSPLDQTGGDFVTEAFF. The CDR3 DNA is TGTGCCAGCTCACCACTTGATCAAACAGGGGGCGATTTTGTCACTGAAGCTTTCTTT.

This chain connects TRBV28 to TRBJ1-4; D not resolved. V shed 1 base and J shed 10 bases, with 16 bases lying between them. CDR1 and CDR2 (germline): MDHEN, SYDVKM. The CDR3 sequence is 15 residues long. CDR3 coding DNA: TGTGCCAGCAGTTTATTGGCAGGAATATCAGGAAAACTGTTTTTT. Its protein product is CASSLLAGISGKLFF.

The chain employs TRBV7-2 and TRBJ2-3, with D unclear. This CDR3 region has 15 residues. Trimming left V 7 bases short and J 4 bases short, with 18 bases between. Germline CDR1 is SGHTA and CDR2 is FQGNSA. The CDR3 loop is CASILGPWLADTQYF. The DNA of the CDR3 is TGTGCCAGCATACTGGGCCCCTGGCTTGCAGATACGCAGTATTTT.

The sample holds a few counts of this clone. V is TRBV29-1 and J is TRBJ2-5; 9 bases line up with TRBD1. The V gene's germline CDR1 is SQVTM and CDR2 ANQGSEA. The CDR3 sequence is 15 residues long. V trimming: 4 bases; J trimming: 6 bases; junction bases outside the gene matches: 12. The CDR3 DNA sequence: TGCAGCGTTGGTATAAGTGGACAGGGGACGCAGACCCAGTACTTC. Translation gives CSVGISGQGTQTQYF.

This chain connects TRBV7-2 to TRBJ2-3, with 10 bases identical to TRBD2. The CDR3 runs 17 residues. In germline, CDR1 is SGHTA, CDR2 FQGNSA. V lost 5 bases and J lost 0; bases outside the gene matches: 8. CDR3 in amino acids: CASSKRTSGASTDTQYF. CDR3 sequence (DNA): TGTGCCAGCAGCAAACGGACTAGCGGAGCTAGCACAGATACGCAGTATTTT.